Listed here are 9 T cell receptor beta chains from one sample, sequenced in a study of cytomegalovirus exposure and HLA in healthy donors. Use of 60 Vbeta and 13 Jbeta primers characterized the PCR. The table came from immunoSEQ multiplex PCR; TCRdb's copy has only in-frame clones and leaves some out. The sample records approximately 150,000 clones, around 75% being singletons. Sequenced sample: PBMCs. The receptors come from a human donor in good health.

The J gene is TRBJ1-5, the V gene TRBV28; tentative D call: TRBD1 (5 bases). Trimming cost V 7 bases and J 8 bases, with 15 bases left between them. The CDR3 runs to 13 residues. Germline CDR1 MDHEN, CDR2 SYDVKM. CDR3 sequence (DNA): TGTGCCAGCACTGGGGACTTTCGTGAGCCCCAGCATTTT. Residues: CASTGDFREPQHF.

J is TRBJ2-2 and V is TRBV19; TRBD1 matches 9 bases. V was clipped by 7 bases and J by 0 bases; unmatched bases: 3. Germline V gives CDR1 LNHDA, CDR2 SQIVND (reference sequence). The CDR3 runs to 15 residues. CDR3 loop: CASMTGGSNTGELFF. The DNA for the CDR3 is TGTGCCAGTATGACAGGGGGTTCGAACACCGGGGAGCTGTTTTTT. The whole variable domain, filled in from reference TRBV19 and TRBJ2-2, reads DGGITQSPKYLFRKEGQNVTLSCEQNLNHDAMYWYRQDPGQGLRLIYYSQIVNDFQKGDIAEGYSVSREKKESFPLTVTSAQKNPTAFYLCASMTGGSNTGELFFGEGSRLTVL.

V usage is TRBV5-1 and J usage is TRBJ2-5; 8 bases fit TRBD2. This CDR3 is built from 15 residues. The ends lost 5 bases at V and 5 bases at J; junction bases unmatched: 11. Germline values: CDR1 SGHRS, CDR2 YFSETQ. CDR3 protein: CASSRGLAVEETQYF. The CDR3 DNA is TGCGCCAGCAGTCGTGGACTAGCTGTCGAGGAGACCCAGTACTTC.

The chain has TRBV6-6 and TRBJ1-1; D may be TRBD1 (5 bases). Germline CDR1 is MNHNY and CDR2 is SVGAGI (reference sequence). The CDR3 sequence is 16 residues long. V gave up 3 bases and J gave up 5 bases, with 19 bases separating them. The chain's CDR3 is CASSYTGGRGITEAFF. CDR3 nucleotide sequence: TGTGCCAGCAGTTATACCGGCGGGCGGGGGATTACTGAAGCTTTCTTT.

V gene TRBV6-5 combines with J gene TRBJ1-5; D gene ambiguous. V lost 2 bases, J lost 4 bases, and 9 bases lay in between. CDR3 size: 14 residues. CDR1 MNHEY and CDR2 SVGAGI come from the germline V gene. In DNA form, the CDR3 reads TGTGCCAGCAGTTACGGGCCAGGTAATCAGCCCCAGCATTTT. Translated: CASSYGPGNQPQHF.

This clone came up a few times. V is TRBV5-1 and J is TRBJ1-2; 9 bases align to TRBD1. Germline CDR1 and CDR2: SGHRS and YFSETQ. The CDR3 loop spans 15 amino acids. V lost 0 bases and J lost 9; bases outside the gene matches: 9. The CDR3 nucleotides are TGCGCCAGCAGCTTGGACTTGGGACAGGGAGGTCGCTACACCTTC. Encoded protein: CASSLDLGQGGRYTF.

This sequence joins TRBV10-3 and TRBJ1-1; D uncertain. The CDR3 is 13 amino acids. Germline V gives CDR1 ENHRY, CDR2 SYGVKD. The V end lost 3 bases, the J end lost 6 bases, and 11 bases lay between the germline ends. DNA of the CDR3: TGTGCCATCAGTGAAGTCAAGCGCGCTGAAGCTTTCTTT. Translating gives CAISEVKRAEAFF.

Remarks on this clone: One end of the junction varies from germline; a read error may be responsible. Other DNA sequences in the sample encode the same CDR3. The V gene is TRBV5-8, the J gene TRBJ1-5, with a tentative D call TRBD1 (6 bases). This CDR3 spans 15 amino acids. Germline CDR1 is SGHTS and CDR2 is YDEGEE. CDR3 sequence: CASSAPGQQNQPQHF. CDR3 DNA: TGCGCCAGCAGCGCACCAGGACAGCAAAATCAGCCCCAGCATTTT.

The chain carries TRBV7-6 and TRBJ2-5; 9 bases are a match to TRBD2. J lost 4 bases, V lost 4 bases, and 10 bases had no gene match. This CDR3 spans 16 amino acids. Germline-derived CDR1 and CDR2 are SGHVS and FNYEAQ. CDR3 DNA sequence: TGTGCCAGCAGCTACGACCGCGGGAGGGGTGGAGAGACCCAGTACTTC. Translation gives CASSYDRGRGGETQYF. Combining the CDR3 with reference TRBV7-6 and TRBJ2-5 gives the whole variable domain GAGVSQSPRYKVTKRGQDVALRCDPISGHVSLYWYRQALGQGPEFLTYFNYEAQQDKSGLPNDRFSAERPEGSISTLTIQRTEQRDSAMYRCASSYDRGRGGETQYFGPGTRLLVL.